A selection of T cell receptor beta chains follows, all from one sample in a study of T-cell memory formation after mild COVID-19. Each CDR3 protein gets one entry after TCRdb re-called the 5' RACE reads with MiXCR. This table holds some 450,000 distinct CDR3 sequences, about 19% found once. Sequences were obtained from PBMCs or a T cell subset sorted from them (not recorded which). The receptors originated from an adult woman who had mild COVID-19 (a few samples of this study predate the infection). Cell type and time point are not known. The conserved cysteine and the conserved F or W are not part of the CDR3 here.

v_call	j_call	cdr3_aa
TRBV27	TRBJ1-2	ASSEQGRRTNYGYT
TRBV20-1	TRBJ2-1	SASPAGGLAGGDEQF
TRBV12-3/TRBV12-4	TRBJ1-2	ASSSNSYGYT
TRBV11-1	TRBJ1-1	ASSLAFRNTEAF
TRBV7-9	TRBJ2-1	ASSVQGRDEQF
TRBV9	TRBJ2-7	ASSVAPSRTGVEQY
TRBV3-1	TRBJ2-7	ASSPRGPSQQY
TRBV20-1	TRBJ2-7	SALRDRYEQY
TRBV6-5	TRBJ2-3	ASSYSLDRRTDTQY
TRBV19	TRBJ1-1	ASSTTFLGEAF
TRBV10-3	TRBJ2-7	AISDGTDSYEQY
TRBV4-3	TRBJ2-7	ASSQGTGSEQY
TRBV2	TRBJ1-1	ASSEEGGGTEAF
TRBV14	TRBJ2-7	ASRGTGAEYYEQY
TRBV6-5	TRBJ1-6	ASSYQGGAGLMNNSPLH
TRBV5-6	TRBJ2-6	ASSFIGDRGTGANVLT
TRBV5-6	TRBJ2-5	ASSSNGRRTYQETQY
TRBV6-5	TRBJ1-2	ASRRGSRHAYT
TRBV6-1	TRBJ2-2	ASSEVIGSTGELF
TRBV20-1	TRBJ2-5	SARDGAGGHETQY
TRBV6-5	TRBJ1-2	ASTNNNYGYT
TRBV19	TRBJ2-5	ATSGQQETQY
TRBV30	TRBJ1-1	AWKGRNTEAF
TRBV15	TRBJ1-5	ATSHPGHNQPQH
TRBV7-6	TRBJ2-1	ASSLGAPAGVSYNEQF
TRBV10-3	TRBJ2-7	AISDNGRGDEQY
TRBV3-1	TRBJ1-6	ASSGEGVAPPLH
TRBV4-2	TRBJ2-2	ASRADRDQGGELF
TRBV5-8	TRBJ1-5	ASRRPGQGAAGNQPQH
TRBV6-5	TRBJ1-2	ASSYVRGYGYT
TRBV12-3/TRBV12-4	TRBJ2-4	ASSLGAMQY
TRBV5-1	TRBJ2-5	ASSGTQETQY
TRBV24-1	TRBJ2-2	ATSEPTPTGELF
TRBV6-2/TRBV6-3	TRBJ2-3	ASSYSPVAGGVGTQY
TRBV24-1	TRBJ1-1	ATSDFNSRAF
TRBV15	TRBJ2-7	ATSRDRGSLYEQY
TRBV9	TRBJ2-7	ASSVAGGGYEQY
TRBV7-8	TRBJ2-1	ASSLARREGGYNEQF
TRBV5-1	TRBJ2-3	ASSFAGTSTDTQY
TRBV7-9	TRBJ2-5	ASSLTTDYQETQY
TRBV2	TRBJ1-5	ASSEVGAGWRNQPQH
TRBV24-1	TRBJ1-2	ATSDRPGPPGYT
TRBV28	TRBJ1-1	ASSLGQVTLTEAF
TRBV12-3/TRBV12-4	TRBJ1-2	ASSAGTGNTGYT
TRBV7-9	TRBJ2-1	ASSLVGTSGKVNEQF
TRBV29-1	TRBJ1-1	SVPGVSGAF
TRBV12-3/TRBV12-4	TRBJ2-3	AGRGESDTQY
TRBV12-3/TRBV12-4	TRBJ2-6	ASSVGTSGANVLT
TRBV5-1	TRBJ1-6	ASSHRPTEDNSPLH
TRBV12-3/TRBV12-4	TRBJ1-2	ASSLSTGGYT
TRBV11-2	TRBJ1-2	ASSLRTSGYT
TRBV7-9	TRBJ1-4	ASSSLSGRPGVREKLF
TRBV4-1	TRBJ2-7	ASSPLTGGWEQY
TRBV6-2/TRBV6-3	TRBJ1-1	ASSLPNTEAF
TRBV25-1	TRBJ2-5	ASSRARPQETQY